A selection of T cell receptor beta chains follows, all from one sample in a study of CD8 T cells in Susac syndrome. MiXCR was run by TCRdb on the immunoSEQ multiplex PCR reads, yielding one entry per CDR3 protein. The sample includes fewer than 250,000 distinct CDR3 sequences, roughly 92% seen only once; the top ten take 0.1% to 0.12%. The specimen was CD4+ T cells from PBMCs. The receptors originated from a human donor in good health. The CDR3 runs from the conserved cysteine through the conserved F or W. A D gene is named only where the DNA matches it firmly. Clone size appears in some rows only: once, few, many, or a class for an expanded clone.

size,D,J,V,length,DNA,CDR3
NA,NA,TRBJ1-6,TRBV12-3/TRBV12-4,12,TGTGCCAGCAGTTTGAAGGACTCACCCCTCCACTTT,CASSLKDSPLHF
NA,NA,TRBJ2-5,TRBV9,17,TGTGCCAGCAGCGCAAATAGTAGAGGGGGGTACCAAGAGACCCAGTACTTC,CASSANSRGGYQETQYF
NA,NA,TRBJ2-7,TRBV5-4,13,TGTGCCAGCAGCCCCGGACAGAACTACGAGCAGTACTTC,CASSPGQNYEQYF
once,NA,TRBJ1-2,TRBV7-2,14,TGTGCCAGCAGCCCGAGGGGGACTAACTATGGCTACACCTTC,CASSPRGTNYGYTF
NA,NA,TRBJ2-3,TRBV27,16,TGTGCCAGCACCTCTTACCGGGGCCGATCCCCAGATACGCAGTATTTT,CASTSYRGRSPDTQYF
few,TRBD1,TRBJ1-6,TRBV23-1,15,TGCGCCAGCAGCGGTCCCGGACAGGGAAATTCACCCCTCCACTTT,CASSGPGQGNSPLHF
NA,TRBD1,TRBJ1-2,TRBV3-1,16,TGTGCCAGCAGCCCGGAAGCATCGACAGGGGACTATGGCTACACCTTC,CASSPEASTGDYGYTF
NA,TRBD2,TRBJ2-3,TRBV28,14,TGTGCCAGCGCCCGGGGGGTGCCCACAGATACGCAGTATTTT,CASARGVPTDTQYF
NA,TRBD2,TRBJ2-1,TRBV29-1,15,TGCAGCGGGGGACCGGGACTAGCGGTATCCCATGAGCAGTTCTTC,CSGGPGLAVSHEQFF
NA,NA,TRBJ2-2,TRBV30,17,TGTGCCTATCTGTCCATGGAGAGATGGCCGAACACCGGGGAGCTGTTTTTT,CAYLSMERWPNTGELFF
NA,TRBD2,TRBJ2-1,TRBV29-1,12,TGCAGCGCGGGACTAGCGGGGGACACGCAGTTCTTC,CSAGLAGDTQFF
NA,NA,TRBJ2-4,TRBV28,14,TGTGCCAGCAGCCCCAGGCGACGCGAAAACATTCAGTACTTC,CASSPRRRENIQYF
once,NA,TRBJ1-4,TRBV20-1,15,TGCAGTGCTAGAGACCACGACATCATCAGTGAAAAACTGTTTTTT,CSARDHDIISEKLFF
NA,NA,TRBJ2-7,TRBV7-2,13,TGTGCCAGCAGCTTATCGAATCCCTACGAGCAGTACTTC,CASSLSNPYEQYF
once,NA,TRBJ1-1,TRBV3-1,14,TGTGCCAGCAGCCAAGGGGGGGTTGATACTGAAGCTTTCTTT,CASSQGGVDTEAFF
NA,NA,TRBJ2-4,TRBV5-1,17,TGCGCCAGCAGCTTGGAGGCAGGATGGGGGGTCAAAAACATTCAGTACTTC,CASSLEAGWGVKNIQYF
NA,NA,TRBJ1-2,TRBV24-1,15,TGTGCCACCAGTGATCCTGCCCCATCGGGCTATGGCTACACCTTC,CATSDPAPSGYGYTF
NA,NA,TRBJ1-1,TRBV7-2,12,TGTGCCAGCAGGTCACGGGGCACTGAAGCTTTCTTT,CASRSRGTEAFF
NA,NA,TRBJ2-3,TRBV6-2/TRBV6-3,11,TGTGCCAGCAGTTACGTGACATACCAGTATTTT,CASSYVTYQYF
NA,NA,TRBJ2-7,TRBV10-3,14,TGTGCCATCAGTTCTCCGGCCAGTCGAGGCGGGCAGTACTTC,CAISSPASRGGQYF
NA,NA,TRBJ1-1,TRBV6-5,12,TGTGCCAGTCTAGGCTTGAACACTGAAGCTTTCTTT,CASLGLNTEAFF
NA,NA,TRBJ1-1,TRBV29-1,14,TGCAGCGTCCCAAGGGGAGGAGGGGCCACTGAAGCTTTCTTT,CSVPRGGGATEAFF
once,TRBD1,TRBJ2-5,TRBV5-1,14,TGCGCCAGCAGCTTGACAGGGGAGTGGGAGACCCAGTACTTC,CASSLTGEWETQYF
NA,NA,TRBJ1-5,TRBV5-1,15,TGCGCCAGCAGCCGAGACGGGGCTAGCAATCAGCCCCAGCATTTT,CASSRDGASNQPQHF
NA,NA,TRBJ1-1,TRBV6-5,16,TGTGCCAGCAGTTCCCCGTATCGGGGGGAAAGGACTGAAGCTTTCTTT,CASSSPYRGERTEAFF
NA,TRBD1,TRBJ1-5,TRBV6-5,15,TGTGCCAGCAGGCCGGGACAGGGAAACAATCAGCCCCAGCATTTT,CASRPGQGNNQPQHF
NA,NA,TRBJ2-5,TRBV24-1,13,TGTGCCACCAGTCCTAGTGGGGGAGAGACCCAGTACTTC,CATSPSGGETQYF
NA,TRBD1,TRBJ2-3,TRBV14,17,TGTGCCAGCAGCCAAGATCCGGTGAGGACAGGTCAAGATACGCAGTATTTT,CASSQDPVRTGQDTQYF
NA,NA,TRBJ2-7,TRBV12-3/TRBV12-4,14,TGTGCCAGCAGTCCCCGGACAGCCCTCTACGAGCAGTACTTC,CASSPRTALYEQYF
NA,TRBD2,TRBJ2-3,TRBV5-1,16,TGCGCCAGCAGCCTGGTCGGGGGGGCAAGTACAGATACGCAGTATTTT,CASSLVGGASTDTQYF
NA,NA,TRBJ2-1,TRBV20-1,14,TGCAGTGCCCCGATCATGGGGGGCTACAATGAGCAGTTCTTC,CSAPIMGGYNEQFF
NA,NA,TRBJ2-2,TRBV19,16,TGTGCCAGTAGTGCGTCAGTTGGCCGGAACACCGGGGAGCTGTTTTTT,CASSASVGRNTGELFF
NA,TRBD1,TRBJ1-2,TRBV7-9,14,TGTGCCAGCAGCTACAGACAGGGGACTGGTGGCTACACCTTC,CASSYRQGTGGYTF
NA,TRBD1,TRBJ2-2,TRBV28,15,TGTGCCAGCAGTTTGGAACAGGGGAGTGCCGGGGAGCTGTTTTTT,CASSLEQGSAGELFF
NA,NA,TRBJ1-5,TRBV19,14,TGTGCCAGTAGTATAGGGACACCCTATCAGCCCCAGCATTTT,CASSIGTPYQPQHF
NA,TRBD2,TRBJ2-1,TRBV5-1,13,TGCGCCAGCAGCCCCGGGGGGGCCCATGAGCAGTTCTTC,CASSPGGAHEQFF
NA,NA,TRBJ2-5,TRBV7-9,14,TGTGCCAGCACCCGGGCAGGACGTCAAGAGACCCAGTACTTC,CASTRAGRQETQYF
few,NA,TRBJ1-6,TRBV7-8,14,TGTGCCAGCAGCTTAGGACGGTATAATTCACCCCTCCACTTT,CASSLGRYNSPLHF
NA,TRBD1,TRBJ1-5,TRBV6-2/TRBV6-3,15,TGTGCCAGCACCCGGGGGGGGACAGGCAGTCAGCCCCAGCATTTT,CASTRGGTGSQPQHF
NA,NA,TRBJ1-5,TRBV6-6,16,TGTGCCAGCAGCCTCGCAGGGTTGGGTAGCAATCAGCCCCAGCATTTT,CASSLAGLGSNQPQHF
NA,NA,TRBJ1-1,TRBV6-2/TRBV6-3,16,TGTGCCAGCAGTTACGGCAGAAACATCCGGGGGACTGAAGCTTTCTTT,CASSYGRNIRGTEAFF
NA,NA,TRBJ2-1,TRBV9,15,TGTGCCAGCAGCGTAGCGCCGACTAGTAAGGATGAGCAGTTCTTC,CASSVAPTSKDEQFF
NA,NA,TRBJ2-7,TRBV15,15,TGTGCCACCAGCAGAACCGTGGGCGGGTCCTACGAGCAGTACTTC,CATSRTVGGSYEQYF
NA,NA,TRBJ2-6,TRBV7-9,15,TGTGCCAGCAGCTTCAACCACTCTGGGGCCAACGTCCTGACTTTC,CASSFNHSGANVLTF
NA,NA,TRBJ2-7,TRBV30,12,TGTGCCTGGAACTCAGGGACCAACGAGCAGTACTTC,CAWNSGTNEQYF
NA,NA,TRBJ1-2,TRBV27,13,TGTGCCAGCAGCCCCCACGACCTCTATGGCTACACCTTC,CASSPHDLYGYTF
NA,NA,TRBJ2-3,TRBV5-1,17,TGCGCCAGCAGCTTGGAACCGGGACGAACTAGCACAGATACGCAGTATTTT,CASSLEPGRTSTDTQYF
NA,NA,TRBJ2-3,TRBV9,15,TGTGCCAGCAGCGTAGCCAGGAGCGATACAGATACGCAGTATTTT,CASSVARSDTDTQYF
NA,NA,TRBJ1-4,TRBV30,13,TGTGCCTGGAGTGACCAGTACAGTGAAAAACTGTTTTTT,CAWSDQYSEKLFF
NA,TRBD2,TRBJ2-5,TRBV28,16,TGTGCCAGCAGTTTCGGTAGCGGGGGGAACCAAGAGACCCAGTACTTC,CASSFGSGGNQETQYF
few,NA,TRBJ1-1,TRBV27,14,TGTGCCAGCACATACACCAAAGGGAACACTGAAGCTTTCTTT,CASTYTKGNTEAFF
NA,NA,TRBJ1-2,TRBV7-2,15,TGTGCCAGCAGCTTAGCGCTGGCCGGCAACTATGGCTACACCTTC,CASSLALAGNYGYTF
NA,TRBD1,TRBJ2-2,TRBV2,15,TGTGCCAGCAGTGAGTCGCAGGGGGCCATCGGGGAGCTGTTTTTT,CASSESQGAIGELFF
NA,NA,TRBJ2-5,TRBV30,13,TGTGCCTGGCCCCGCCTGGGCGGGGAGACCCAGTACTTC,CAWPRLGGETQYF
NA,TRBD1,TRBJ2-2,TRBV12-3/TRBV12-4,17,TGTGCCAGCAGTTTTCAGATGGGACAGGGCGACACCGGGGAGCTGTTTTTT,CASSFQMGQGDTGELFF
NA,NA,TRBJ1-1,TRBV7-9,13,TGTGCCAGCAGCTTGGTAGTGAGCACTGAAGCTTTCTTT,CASSLVVSTEAFF
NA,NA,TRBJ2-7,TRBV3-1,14,TGTGCCAGCAGCCAAGATTTGCAGACCTACGAGCAGTACTTC,CASSQDLQTYEQYF
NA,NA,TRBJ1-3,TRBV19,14,TGTGCCAGTGGCGACGCGGGATGGGGAAACACCATATATTTT,CASGDAGWGNTIYF
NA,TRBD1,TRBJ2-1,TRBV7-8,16,TGTGCCAGCAGCTTAGATTCGGGGACAGGGCATAATGAGCAGTTCTTC,CASSLDSGTGHNEQFF
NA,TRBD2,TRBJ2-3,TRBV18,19,TGTGCCAGCTCCCGGACTAGCGGGGGCCCATCGTCCCGCACAGATACGCAGTATTTT,CASSRTSGGPSSRTDTQYF